This TCR beta chain stems from a study of identical twins. Unique molecular identifiers were present on cDNA, and template switching added a universal primer site. MiXCR was run by TCRdb on the 5' RACE reads, yielding one entry per CDR3 protein. The repertoire consists of hundreds of thousands of distinct CDR3 sequences, with about 8.3% occurring once and the leading ten covering about 2.1%. Each donor (without exception) was a healthy Caucasian. This clonotype was seen a few times. No antigen is known for it. Findings and limits, study-wide: Analyses of zero insertions could, in part, be confounded by invariant MAIT and iNKT cells. Abundant beta clonotypes from cord blood bore fewer insertions; memory repertoires lacked this pattern.

The sample also formed part of further work on yellow fever vaccine responses in identical twins.

The source material was memory (CD45RO+) T cells sorted from blood. The receptor was derived from a woman younger than 30 in good health.

The CDR3 nucleotides are TGTGCCAGCAGCCTGGGGGGGACGGAGACCCAGTACTTC. Its translation: CASSLGGTETQYF. The chain couples TRBV11-2 to TRBJ2-5; 7 bases line up with TRBD2. Germline assignment: CDR1 SGHAT and CDR2 FQNNGV. The V segment lost 5 bases and the J segment 5 bases; nucleotides outside the gene matches: 5. This CDR3 is built from 13 residues.